Included here is one T cell receptor (beta chain) sequence, with context. It lacks a known antigen. The sample holds no much larger clone one base away, and base qualities are not on file. The CDR3 measures 15 amino acids from cysteine to phenylalanine. This entry keeps only the CDR3 DNA: 45 bases, framed from base 1. The junction shows trimming of 3 bases on V and 7 bases on J, plus 13 bases between the germline ends. These reads were obtained on an Illumina Genome Analyzer II. After two rounds of nested PCR using TRBC1/TRBC2-specific primers, a RACE product of roughly 520 bp was obtained and then gel-purified. To give RACE a 5' anchor, first-strand cDNA synthesis used a TRBC-specific primer together with a template-switching oligonucleotide. Since the RACE amplicon was too long to sequence directly with short reads, the amplicon was concatemerized by ligation and then sheared by sonication. PAGE was used to isolate a size fraction of 100 to 300 bp, and that fraction then underwent shotgun sequencing on the Illumina platform. Sequencing on an Illumina GAII produced 18.8 million 36-nt reads and 21.7 million 50-nt single-end reads in separate runs. From the authors' description of their analysis: The pooled 40,582,229 reads were assembled with iSSAKE using parameters -m 15, -o 2 and -r 0.7. Reads aligning to the ends of Ensembl TRBV gene predictions that carried unmatched junctional bases were used to seed de novo CDR3 beta assemblies. Clonotype abundance was estimated from the count of matching assembled contigs rather than from raw read depth. Of the assembled clonotypes, around 2,000 (around 5.9%) had in-frame stop codons and were removed, leaving about 35,000 productive clonotypes. Of the approximately 290 unique TCR sequences obtained by Sanger sequencing of cloned RACE products, approximately 69% were also present in the Illumina assembly. Through fastp at Q25 and MiXCR, TCRdb rebuilt clones from the public reads, retaining in-frame beta chains. Entries that share a CDR3 protein sequence are merged under the most common genes and DNA. TCRdb, not the authors, supplied the V and J calls. In this sample the table shows roughly 4,000 distinct CDR3 sequences, around two fifths of which occur a single time. The biggest ten clones account for 2.5% to 3% of the sample.

Everyone in the donor pool was aged about 18 to 40 years, and the pool included roughly 400 males and 170 females. From 165 liters of pooled peripheral blood, peripheral leukocyte polyA+ RNA was isolated. A commercial mRNA preparation from normal human peripheral blood leukocytes, pooled from around 520 individuals, served as the starting material. This specimen belongs to a study of massively parallel sequencing of T cell beta chains (dated by TCRdb to about 2009). Looking at the study overall: Using 5'-RACE, Illumina short-read sequencing and a dedicated short-read assembly strategy, the study profiled the diversity of human TCR beta CDR3 in peripheral blood. On the study overall, not on this receptor specifically: TRBV usage was found to range from 0.01% for TRBV17 to 24.6% for TRBV20-1, and TRBJ usage was found to range from under 2% for TRBJ2-6 to 15% to 20% for TRBJ2-1. Across the 33,664 distinct clonotypes, single-copy clonotypes accounted for 55% to 80% of clonotypes yet represented only about 20% of assemblies. Since the RNA was pooled from many donors, the results show population-average clonotype abundance and not the repertoire of any individual. A unique TRBV gene could be assigned to only around 23,000 (approximately 70%) of the clonotypes. Preferential PCR amplification of some TRBV and TRBJ sequences may have skewed the reported gene usage frequencies. Most clonotypes (about 60% of the 33,664) were supported by a single sequence read, by which apparent diversity could in principle be inflated. In subsampling, clonotype counts increased linearly with read number, which indicated that sequencing depth was far from saturation. CDR3 beta length spanned 21 to 81 nucleotides, with a peak at 45 nucleotides.

The TCR was taken from a pool of human donors in good health; the sample was commercial RNA pooled from many donors. The rearranged segments are TRBV7-1 and TRBJ2-6; perhaps TRBD1 is the D gene, with 6 bases matching. TRBV7-1 is designated an ORF whose function remains uncertain. The sequenced sample consisted of commercial RNA from peripheral blood pooled from many donors. The nucleotide sequence is TGTGCCAGCAGCTCTATTACAGGGTATGCCAACGTCCTGACTTTC. It is translated as CASSSITGYANVLTF.